This entry lists 18 T cell receptor beta chains sequenced from one sample in a study of shared clonotypes between healthy human individuals. Clones were sequenced by immunoSEQ multiplex PCR, and TCRdb holds only the in-frame ones, with some missing. The sample carries hundreds of thousands of clones, 90% to 97% recorded once. Input material: naive CD4+ T cells sorted from blood. Specified subset: CD45RA+ positively selected. The receptor set was obtained from a woman between 25 and 40 years old in good health.

With respect to this clone: The identical CDR3 is also encoded by other nucleotide sequences in the sample. This chain connects TRBV28 to TRBJ2-7, with TRBD1 identical over 9 bases. The V gene's germline CDR1 is MDHEN and CDR2 SYDVKM. This CDR3 comprises 14 residues. The V segment lost 4 bases and the J segment 1 base; nucleotides outside the gene matches: 2. Here the CDR3 reads CASSSGTGSYEQYF. The CDR3 region has the DNA TGTGCCAGCAGTTCCGGGACAGGGTCCTACGAGCAGTACTTC.

V usage is TRBV5-1 and J usage is TRBJ2-1, with 10 bases matching TRBD1. The CDR3 contains 17 residues. Germline CDR1 reads SGHRS; CDR2 reads YFSETQ. With V trimmed by 3 bases and J by 5 bases, 11 bases remained unmatched. The CDR3 bases are TGCGCCAGCAGCTCGACGATATCCGGGACAGGGGACAATGAGCAGTTCTTC. It yields the protein CASSSTISGTGDNEQFF.

This chain joins TRBV11-2 and TRBJ2-5, with D uncertain. CDR1 SGHAT and CDR2 FQNNGV come from the germline V gene. The CDR3 is 14 amino acids. V lost 1 base and J lost 1, with 7 bases in between. The CDR3 spells CASSLGQPQETQYF. CDR3 nucleotides: TGTGCCAGCAGCTTAGGGCAGCCCCAAGAGACCCAGTACTTC.

The V and J genes are TRBV5-1 and TRBJ2-1; 11 nucleotides line up with TRBD2. Per the germline V gene, CDR1 is SGHRS and CDR2 is YFSETQ. V was pared by 3 bases and J by 5 bases, with 7 bases of the junction left unmatched. This CDR3 spans 16 amino acids. Here the CDR3 reads CASSSTSGKPNNEQFF. CDR3 in DNA: TGCGCCAGCAGCTCGACTAGCGGGAAACCGAACAATGAGCAGTTCTTC.

This clone has a handful of counts. The rearrangement joins TRBV11-2 to TRBJ2-7; perhaps TRBD2 as D (6 bases). The ends were cut back, 3 bases at V and 6 bases at J, with 12 bases in the middle. This CDR3 region has 13 residues. Germline-derived CDR1 and CDR2 are SGHAT and FQNNGV. In DNA form, the CDR3 reads TGTGCCAGCAGCTTCCGCCCGGGGGTCGAGCAGTACTTC. Protein product: CASSFRPGVEQYF.

The V call is TRBV19, the J call TRBJ2-5; 7 bases fit TRBD2. Losses at the gene ends were 3 bases for V and 0 bases for J; bases not matched to a gene: 4. The CDR3 spans 15 residues. Germline CDR1 and CDR2: LNHDA and SQIVND (reference sequence). CDR3 sequence (DNA): TGTGCCAGTAGTATCTTAGCGGGCGACCAAGAGACCCAGTACTTC. This codes for CASSILAGDQETQYF.

CDR3 nucleotide sequence: TGTGCCAGCAGGCTTCTGCGAGGAGTGAGCTATGGCTACACCTTC. Protein product: CASRLLRGVSYGYTF. The rearrangement uses TRBV5-8 and TRBJ1-2; no firm D call. Germline V gene sequence: CDR1 SGHTS, CDR2 YDEGEE. Trimming left V 5 bases short and J 4 bases short, with 18 bases between. The CDR3 sequence is 15 residues long.

The V gene is TRBV30, the J gene TRBJ2-5; 10 bases line up with TRBD2. Unmatched junction bases numbered 5, after V lost 1 base and J lost 6 bases. From germline, CDR1 is GTSNPN and CDR2 SVGIG (reference sequence). The CDR3 runs 14 residues. CDR3 sequence (DNA): TGTGCCTGGAGTGGACTAGCGGGTCGGAAGACCCAGTACTTC. Its protein product is CAWSGLAGRKTQYF.

The gene calls are TRBV2 and TRBJ2-5; D possibly corresponds to TRBD2 (5 bases). Trimming stripped 3 bases from V and 7 bases from J, with 15 bases between. Per the germline V gene, CDR1 is SNHLY and CDR2 is FYNNEI. The CDR3 has 14 amino acids. The CDR3 bases are TGTGCCAGCAGTGATTCAAGGACTGGAGGGACCCAGTACTTC. Amino acid sequence: CASSDSRTGGTQYF.

The rearrangement joins TRBV4-2 to TRBJ2-3; D not certain. V was pared by 0 bases and J by 7 bases, with 8 bases between. Per germline, CDR1 LGHNA and CDR2 YNFKEQ. The CDR3 runs 13 residues. The CDR3 DNA sequence: TGTGCCAGCAGCCAAGATCGGCCAAATACGCAGTATTTT. This translates into CASSQDRPNTQYF.

The rearrangement joins TRBV7-2 to TRBJ2-4; 7 bases align to TRBD2. CDR1 is SGHTA and CDR2 is FQGNSA in the germline V gene. Trimming took 1 base from V and 0 from J; bases not matched to a gene: 3. The CDR3 runs to 16 residues. DNA for the CDR3: TGTGCCAGCAGCTTAGGGGGGGGTATAGCCAAAAACATTCAGTACTTC. As protein: CASSLGGGIAKNIQYF.

The genes are TRBV28 and TRBJ2-7; TRBD2 matches at 7 bases. The CDR3 has 13 residues. The germline CDR1 and CDR2 sequences are MDHEN and SYDVKM. Losses at the gene ends were 7 bases for V and 2 bases for J; bases not matched to a gene: 5. The CDR3 sequence is CASNGGWAYEQYF. Written as DNA, the CDR3 is TGTGCCAGCAACGGGGGGTGGGCCTACGAGCAGTACTTC.

The table lists this clone with a few counts. The genes are TRBV4-1 and TRBJ1-2; 7 bases are a match to TRBD1. The CDR3 spans 14 residues. From germline, CDR1 is MGHRA and CDR2 YSYEKL. The junction had 6 bases not matched to a gene; V was cut back by 2 bases and J by 6 bases. CDR3 sequence (DNA): TGCGCCAGCAGCCAATCGGACAGGCTTGATGGCTACACCTTC. Translation: CASSQSDRLDGYTF.

The rearrangement links TRBV7-8 to TRBJ2-7, with TRBD2 as a possible D gene (6 bases). Germline CDR1 and CDR2: SGHVS and FQNEAQ. V lost 1 base, J lost 6 bases, and 13 bases lay in between. CDR3 length equals 14 residues. The CDR3 sequence is CASSLGAGLPEQYF. In DNA, the CDR3 is TGTGCCAGCAGCTTAGGGGCGGGACTCCCCGAGCAGTACTTC. Variable domain in full (rest from reference TRBV7-8 and TRBJ2-7): GAGVSQSPRYKVAKRGQDVALRCDPISGHVSLFWYQQALGQGPEFLTYFQNEAQLDKSGLPSDRFFAERPEGSVSTLKIQRTQQEDSAVYLCASSLGAGLPEQYFGPGTRLTVT.

J is TRBJ2-3 and V is TRBV2, with D tentatively TRBD1 or TRBD2 (5 bases each). The CDR3 contains 15 residues. From germline, CDR1 is SNHLY and CDR2 FYNNEI. V lost 11 bases and J lost 2, with 20 bases in between. CDR3 DNA sequence: TGTGCCTCGGTGAGGGAGAGAGGGGCCACAGATACGCAGTATTTT. The encoded protein is CASVRERGATDTQYF.

This sequence joins TRBV7-8 and TRBJ1-1; TRBD1 might be the D (5 bases). The CDR3 runs to 18 residues. Germline CDR1 SGHVS, CDR2 FQNEAQ. V was cut by 5 bases and J by 0 bases, with 22 bases left in between. CDR3 region: CASSRRDLTRPLNTEAFF. CDR3 nucleotide sequence: TGTGCCAGCAGCAGAAGGGACCTTACCAGACCCCTGAACACTGAAGCTTTCTTT. Using reference TRBV7-8 and TRBJ1-1 for the parts outside the CDR3, the full variable domain is GAGVSQSPRYKVAKRGQDVALRCDPISGHVSLFWYQQALGQGPEFLTYFQNEAQLDKSGLPSDRFFAERPEGSVSTLKIQRTQQEDSAVYLCASSRRDLTRPLNTEAFFGQGTRLTVV.

The V call is TRBV20-1, the J call TRBJ2-7, with a weak D call TRBD1 (5 bases). This CDR3 is built from 11 residues. V was cut by 7 bases and J by 3 bases, with 10 bases left in between. Germline V gives CDR1 DFQATT, CDR2 SNEGSKA (reference sequence). The chain's CDR3 is CSVDRNYEQYF. In DNA form, the CDR3 reads TGCAGTGTCGACAGAAACTACGAGCAGTACTTC.

The chain combines TRBV6-1 with TRBJ2-7; D is perhaps TRBD1 (5 bases). The CDR3 spans 12 residues. Germline V lookup: CDR1 MNHNS, CDR2 SASEGT. V gave up 7 bases and J gave up 3 bases, with 10 bases separating them. The CDR3, as DNA: TGTGCCAGCACCGGACAATACTACGAGCAGTACTTC. Residues: CASTGQYYEQYF.